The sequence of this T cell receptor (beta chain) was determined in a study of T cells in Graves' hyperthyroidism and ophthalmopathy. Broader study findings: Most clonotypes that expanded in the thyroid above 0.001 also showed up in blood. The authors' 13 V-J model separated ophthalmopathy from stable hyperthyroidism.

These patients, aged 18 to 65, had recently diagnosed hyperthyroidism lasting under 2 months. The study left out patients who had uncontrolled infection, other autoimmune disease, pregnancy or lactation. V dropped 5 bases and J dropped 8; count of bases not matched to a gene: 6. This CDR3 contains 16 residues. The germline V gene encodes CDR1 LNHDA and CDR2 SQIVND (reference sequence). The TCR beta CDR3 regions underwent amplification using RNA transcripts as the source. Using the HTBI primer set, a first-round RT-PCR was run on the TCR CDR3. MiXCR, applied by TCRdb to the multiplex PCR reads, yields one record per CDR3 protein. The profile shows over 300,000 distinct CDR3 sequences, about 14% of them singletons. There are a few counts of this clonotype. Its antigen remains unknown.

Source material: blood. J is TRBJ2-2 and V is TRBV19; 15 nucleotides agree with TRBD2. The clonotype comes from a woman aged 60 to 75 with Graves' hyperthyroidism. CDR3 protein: CASSRTSGRAGGELFF. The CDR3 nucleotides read TGTGCCAGTAGTCGGACTAGCGGGAGGGCCGGAGGGGAGCTGTTTTTT.